A single sample is the source of the 17 T cell receptor beta chains below, sequenced in a study of identical twins. MiXCR, run by TCRdb on the 5' RACE reads, gives a single entry per CDR3 protein. Of 1.5 million or so distinct CDR3 sequences in the sample, around 33% were seen once. Sequencing was carried out using cord blood. These receptor sequences come from a newborn girl in good health.

This clonotype was observed a few times. The genes are TRBV4-1 and TRBJ2-1; tentative D call: TRBD1 (7 bases). Trimming removed 3 bases at V and 7 bases at J, with 13 bases between. CDR1 and CDR2 from the germline V gene are MGHRA and YSYEKL. The CDR3 spans 14 residues. The CDR3 DNA reads as TGCGCCAGCAGCCATACGACAGGGAGGAATGAGCAGTTCTTC. Protein sequence: CASSHTTGRNEQFF.

As regards this clonotype: At one of its ends the junction is not consistent with the germline gene, which may arise from a read error. The chain has TRBV6-6 and TRBJ1-1, with TRBD1 as a possible D gene (5 bases). The germline CDR1 and CDR2 sequences are MNHNY and SVGAGI (reference sequence). CDR3 length: 13 residues. The CDR3: CTSSPYGGGRSFF. Written as DNA, the CDR3 is TGTACCAGCAGTCCCTACGGGGGGGGGAGATCTTTCTTT.

About this clonotype: Germline and junction disagree at one end, which may indicate a read error. The rearrangement joins TRBV20-1 to TRBJ2-1; 13 positions match TRBD2. The CDR3 contains 15 residues. CDR1 is DFQATT and CDR2 is SNEGSKA in the germline V gene (reference sequence). CDR3 residues: CSARGLAGDLGEQFF. CDR3 in DNA: TGCAGTGCGAGAGGACTAGCGGGGGATCTCGGTGAGCAGTTCTTC.

Only one count was recorded for this clonotype. The rearrangement links TRBV6-1 to TRBJ1-4; unclear D gene. Per the germline V gene, CDR1 is MNHNS and CDR2 is SASEGT. There are 16 residues in the CDR3. Trimming cost V 0 bases and J 1 base, with 9 bases left between them. DNA for the CDR3: TGTGCCAGCAGTGAAGCGGAGCGGGTAACTAATGAAAAACTGTTTTTT. This codes for CASSEAERVTNEKLFF.

This clonotype was counted ten times or more. CDR3 amino acids: CASSLIGGGEKLFF. The CDR3 bases are TGTGCCAGCAGTTTGATAGGGGGGGGAGAAAAACTGTTTTTT. The rearrangement uses TRBV27 and TRBJ1-4; TRBD1 might be the D (6 bases). The V and J ends lost 3 bases and 8 bases respectively, with 13 bases between them. Germline V gene lookup returns CDR1 MNHEY and CDR2 SMNVEV (reference sequence). The CDR3 extends over 14 amino acids.

This clonotype was recorded a few times. The genes are TRBV7-2 and TRBJ2-7, with 14 bases aligning to TRBD2. CDR1 and CDR2 from the germline V gene are SGHTA and FQGNSA. CDR3 size: 18 residues. With V trimmed by 3 bases and J by 3 bases, 10 bases remained unmatched. The CDR3 DNA follows: TGTGCCAGCAGCTTCTTCTTGATCGGGACTAGCGGGGGCTACGAGCAGTACTTC. Its translation is CASSFFLIGTSGGYEQYF.

For this clonotype: This may be a read error, as it is one base from a much larger clone. The CDR3 coding sequence is TGTGCCAGCAGTTTTAGCGGGGGGGGATCCTACAATGAGCAGTACTTC. This gives the protein CASSFSGGGSYNEQYF. This chain connects TRBV12-3 or TRBV12-4 to TRBJ2-5, with 11 bases that match TRBD2. V lost 3 bases, J lost 11 bases, and 14 bases stayed unmatched. The CDR3 covers 16 residues.

CDR3 bases: TGTGCCAGCAGAAAACCGGGACTAGCGGGAGCCTACAATGAGCAGTTCTTC. Residues: CASRKPGLAGAYNEQFF. V is TRBV7-9 and J is TRBJ2-1; 14 nucleotides line up with TRBD2. CDR1 and CDR2 from the germline V gene are SEHNR and FQNEAQ (reference sequence). J lost 2 bases, V lost 6 bases, and 6 bases had no gene match. This CDR3 has 17 residues.

Only a few counts were recorded for this clonotype. This chain uses TRBV28 with TRBJ2-1, with a weak D call TRBD2 (6 bases). V was clipped by 6 bases and J by 9 bases, with 18 bases between them. The V gene's germline CDR1 is MDHEN and CDR2 SYDVKM. This CDR3 contains 14 residues. The CDR3 protein is CASSRGGTVSEQFF. For the CDR3, the DNA is TGTGCCAGCAGCCGCGGCGGGACGGTCAGTGAGCAGTTCTTC.

This sequence joins TRBV24-1 and TRBJ2-5; 10 nucleotides agree with TRBD2. Trimming cost V 3 bases and J 11 bases; bases outside gene matches: 11. CDR3 length equals 15 residues. The germline gives CDR1 KGHDR, CDR2 SFDVKD. The CDR3 bases are TGTGCCACCAGTGATCGAACTAGCGGGGTAAATGAGCAGTACTTC. This translates into CATSDRTSGVNEQYF.

The V gene is TRBV5-1, the J gene TRBJ2-2; D gene unclear. The CDR3 is 14 residues long. V lost 1 base and J 2 bases, leaving 6 bases between the germline ends. Per germline, CDR1 SGHRS and CDR2 YFSETQ. Here the CDR3 reads CASSLPANTGELFF. Here the CDR3 DNA reads TGCGCCAGCAGCTTGCCGGCTAACACCGGGGAGCTGTTTTTT. The full variable domain, with the rest looked up from reference TRBV5-1 and TRBJ2-2, is KAGVTQTPRYLIKTRGQQVTLSCSPISGHRSVSWYQQTPGQGLQFLFEYFSETQRNKGNFPGRFSGRQFSNSRSEMNVSTLELGDSALYLCASSLPANTGELFFGEGSRLTVL.

The rearrangement uses TRBV4-1 and TRBJ1-2; TRBD1 aligns across 9 bases. The J segment lost 4 bases and the V segment lost 3 bases, leaving 6 bases of the junction unmatched. The length of the CDR3 is 15 residues. CDR1 is MGHRA and CDR2 is YSYEKL in the germline V gene. The CDR3 sequence is CASSQIGQGTYGYTF. DNA for the CDR3: TGCGCCAGCAGCCAGATAGGACAGGGGACCTATGGCTACACCTTC.

The chain is built from TRBV5-8 and TRBJ2-1; 7 bases are shared with TRBD1. In germline, CDR1 is SGHTS, CDR2 YDEGEE. J gave up 0 bases and V 5 bases, and 8 bases lay outside the gene matches. The CDR3 loop spans 16 amino acids. Written as DNA, the CDR3 is TGTGCCAGCAGACCTGGACAGGCTGGCTCCTACAATGAGCAGTTCTTC. Residues: CASRPGQAGSYNEQFF. Using reference TRBV5-8 and TRBJ2-1 for the parts outside the CDR3, the full variable domain is EAGVTQSPTHLIKTRGQQATLRCSPISGHTSVYWYQQALGLGLQFLLWYDEGEERNRGNFPPRFSGRQFPNYSSELNVNALELEDSALYLCASRPGQAGSYNEQFFGPGTRLTVL.

This rearrangement joins TRBV6-1 to TRBJ1-5; TRBD1 aligns across 7 bases. J gave up 2 bases and V 5 bases, and 6 bases lay outside the gene matches. This CDR3 contains 15 residues. Germline V gene sequence: CDR1 MNHNS, CDR2 SASEGT. The CDR3 DNA reads TGTGCCAGCAGTACCCGGACAGGCGGCAATCAGCCCCAGCATTTT. It specifies CASSTRTGGNQPQHF.

V gene TRBV29-1 combines with J gene TRBJ2-1, with TRBD2 matching over 9 bases. Germline loops: CDR1 SQVTM, CDR2 ANQGSEA. This CDR3 contains 13 residues. This chain's CDR3 is CRAGSSGKVEQFF. In nucleotides, the CDR3 is TGCAGGGCAGGGTCTAGCGGGAAAGTTGAGCAGTTCTTC.

The sample holds a few counts of this clonotype. The chain couples TRBV7-8 to TRBJ2-1, with 9 bases that match TRBD1. The CDR3 is 14 amino acids. The germline V gene encodes CDR1 SGHVS and CDR2 FQNEAQ. The V and J ends lost 3 bases and 9 bases, in that order; junction bases with no gene match: 6. For the CDR3, the DNA is TGTGCCAGCAGCTTCACGGACAGGGGTGGTGAGCAGTTCTTC. Translating it yields CASSFTDRGGEQFF. Full variable domain (rest looked up from reference TRBV7-8 and TRBJ2-1): GAGVSQSPRYKVAKRGQDVALRCDPISGHVSLFWYQQALGQGPEFLTYFQNEAQLDKSGLPSDRFFAERPEGSVSTLKIQRTQQEDSAVYLCASSFTDRGGEQFFGPGTRLTVL.

This chain joins TRBV27 and TRBJ2-1, with TRBD2 matching over 7 bases. V trimming: 6 bases; J trimming: 2 bases; junction bases outside the gene matches: 7. CDR1 is MNHEY and CDR2 is SMNVEV in the germline V gene (reference sequence). The CDR3 has 15 amino acids. CDR3 DNA: TGTGCCAGCAGGCTAGCGGCCCCAGCCTACAATGAGCAGTTCTTC. It is translated as CASRLAAPAYNEQFF.